These T cell receptor beta chains were read from a single sample in a study of CD8+CD57+ T cells in acquired aplastic anemia. TCRdb analysed the reads with MiXCR anew, one entry per CDR3 protein. Seen here are 75,000 to 100,000 distinct CDR3 sequences, roughly two thirds observed once, and the top ten hold about 60%. The sequencing input was sorted CD4+, CD8+, or CD8+CD57+ T cells (not recorded which) from PBMCs. The source is a human donor with aplastic anemia. Both conserved end residues are part of each CDR3. D genes are given only for firm matches. Size tells how often a clone was seen (once, few, many) or the class of an expanded clone, and some rows leave it out.

j_call v_call clone_size d_call cdr3_nt cdr3_aa
TRBJ1-5 TRBV20-1 few TRBD1 TGCAGTGCTAGACCCATGGGACAGGGCAATCAGCCCCAGCATTTT CSARPMGQGNQPQHF
TRBJ2-3 TRBV7-9 once NA TGTGCCATCACGATCACAGATACGCAGTATTTT CAITITDTQYF
TRBJ1-3 TRBV5-6 NA NA TGTGCCAGCAGCTTTCTGAACTCTGGAAACACCATATATTTT CASSFLNSGNTIYF
TRBJ1-2 TRBV10-3 NA TRBD1 TGTGCCATCGGTGGAGGGGGCGGGCGCATTTATGGCTACACCTTC CAIGGGGGRIYGYTF
TRBJ1-6 TRBV5-6 NA TRBD1 TGTGCCAGCAGCTTGGATGGGACAGTGGATTATTCACCCCTCCACTTT CASSLDGTVDYSPLHF
TRBJ2-2 TRBV13 NA NA TGTGCCAGCAGCTTAGGGATCGGGGAGCTGTTTTTT CASSLGIGELFF
TRBJ2-1 TRBV11-2 once TRBD2 TGTGCCAGCAGCTTAGAAAGCGGGAGGGCTGGTGAGCAGTTCTTC CASSLESGRAGEQFF
TRBJ1-2 TRBV20-1 NA NA TGCAGTGCTAGTCCTTGGCTAGGTGGCTACACCTTC CSASPWLGGYTF
TRBJ2-3 TRBV2 once TRBD2 TGTGCCAGCGCCTCCTACAGCGGGGAAGATACGCAGTATTTT CASASYSGEDTQYF
TRBJ1-1 TRBV29-1 NA NA TGCAGCGTTGAAGAGGGAAACACTGAAGCTTTCTTT CSVEEGNTEAFF
TRBJ2-1 TRBV2 NA NA TGTGCCAGCTCGGCAGGTGCTGACAAGGAGCGGTTCTTC CASSAGADKERFF
TRBJ2-1 TRBV30 NA NA TGTGCCTGGAGTGAGGACTCCAGCAATGAGCAGTTCTTC CAWSEDSSNEQFF
TRBJ2-2 TRBV7-7 many NA TGTGCCAGCAGCTTAGGTGTAGGTGGATATACCGGGGAGCTGTTTTTT CASSLGVGGYTGELFF
TRBJ2-2 TRBV9 NA NA TGTGCCAGCAGCGAGGACTTCACCGGGGAGCTGTTTTTT CASSEDFTGELFF
TRBJ2-3 TRBV5-1 NA NA TGCGCCAGCAGCTTGTCGCAGGGGAACGTCGCAGATACGCAGTATTTT CASSLSQGNVADTQYF
TRBJ1-1 TRBV7-9 few NA TGTGCCAGCAGCGAATCAGGGGAGATGGCTGAAGCTTTCTTT CASSESGEMAEAFF
TRBJ2-1 TRBV12-3/TRBV12-4 many NA TGTGCCAGCAGTTTAGTACCGTACGATGAGCAGTTCTTC CASSLVPYDEQFF
TRBJ1-5 TRBV24-1 NA TRBD1 TGTGCCACCAGTCAAACAGGGGGCGGTCAGCCCCAGCATTTT CATSQTGGGQPQHF
TRBJ1-2 TRBV15 NA NA TGTGCCACCAGCAGAGAGACGGTTAACTATGGCTACACCTTC CATSRETVNYGYTF
TRBJ2-1 TRBV19 NA TRBD1 TGTGCCAGTAGAGACAGGGGCTTAGCTTACAATGAGCAGTTCTTC CASRDRGLAYNEQFF
TRBJ2-7 TRBV24-1 NA TRBD1 TGTGCCACCAGTGATGCTGACAGGGCCGGAGAGCAGTACTTC CATSDADRAGEQYF
TRBJ2-7 TRBV7-9 NA TRBD2 TGTGCCAGCAGCTTACTCCCGGGGGGTTCCTACGAGCAGTACTTC CASSLLPGGSYEQYF
TRBJ2-3 TRBV20-1 NA TRBD2 TGCAGTCTGCTTATTACCGGGACTAGCGGAAAAGATACGCAGTATTTT CSLLITGTSGKDTQYF
TRBJ2-1 TRBV20-1 NA NA TGCAGTGCTAGAGCAGGTCATGAGCAGTTCTTC CSARAGHEQFF
TRBJ1-2 TRBV24-1 NA TRBD1 TGTGCCACCAGTGATCCAAGGACAGGGGACTATGGCTACACCTTC CATSDPRTGDYGYTF
TRBJ2-2 TRBV10-1 few TRBD1 TGCGCCAGCAGTGAGGGGACAGCGAACACCGGGGAGCTGTTTTTT CASSEGTANTGELFF
TRBJ2-7 TRBV20-1 NA NA TGCAGTGCTGCAAGCAGCTCCGGACTGTACCACGAGCAGTACTTC CSAASSSGLYHEQYF
TRBJ2-7 TRBV9 NA NA TGTGCCAGCAGCGGCCGGGCGGCCGGCTACGAGCAGTACTTC CASSGRAAGYEQYF
TRBJ1-6 TRBV25-1 NA TRBD1 TGTGCCAGCAGTGCAACGGGACAGGGGGCGGCTTCACCCCTCCACTTT CASSATGQGAASPLHF
TRBJ2-7 TRBV20-1 NA NA TGCAGTGCCGGGACTGGCCGGGAGCAGTACTTC CSAGTGREQYF
TRBJ1-6 TRBV6-1 NA NA TGTGCCAGCACCCCCATGTTTTGGTTTAATTCACCCCTCCACTTT CASTPMFWFNSPLHF
TRBJ2-3 TRBV9 NA TRBD2 TGTGCCAGCAGCTCGGGACTAGTTCCTGATACGCAGTATTTT CASSSGLVPDTQYF
TRBJ2-7 TRBV7-2 NA NA TGTGCCAGCAGCTTAGGGCTAGCATACGAGCAGTACTTC CASSLGLAYEQYF
TRBJ2-3 TRBV10-1 NA NA TGCGCCAGCAGCAAGGCGGACACAGATACGCAGTATTTT CASSKADTDTQYF
TRBJ2-3 TRBV7-2 NA NA TGTGCCAGCAGACCATTCAGCACAGATACGCAGTATTTT CASRPFSTDTQYF
TRBJ2-7 TRBV25-1 few TRBD1 TGTGCCAGCAGTGAATTGACAGGGATAGGAACCGGCGAGCAGTACTTC CASSELTGIGTGEQYF
TRBJ2-3 TRBV27 few NA TGTGCCAGCAACCCCGGAACGACACCAGATACGCAGTATTTT CASNPGTTPDTQYF
TRBJ1-1 TRBV19 once NA TGTGCCAGTAGTATGATTGAAGGGGGAGCTTTCTTT CASSMIEGGAFF
TRBJ2-7 TRBV7-9 NA NA TGTGCCAGCAGTGACACAGGGTTACAGTACGAGCAGTACTTC CASSDTGLQYEQYF
TRBJ2-5 TRBV19 NA NA TGTGCCAGTAGCCCTGTCAATACGGAGACCCAGTACTTC CASSPVNTETQYF
TRBJ2-5 TRBV20-1 once NA TGCAGTGCTAGGCTCAGATTCCAAGAGACCCAGTACTTC CSARLRFQETQYF
TRBJ1-3 TRBV29-1 NA NA TGCAGCGCCACGACACCTGACTCTGGAAACACCATATATTTT CSATTPDSGNTIYF
TRBJ1-1 TRBV20-1 NA TRBD1 TGCAGCGCACCTGGACAGGGAGACACTGAAGCTTTCTTT CSAPGQGDTEAFF
TRBJ1-1 TRBV2 NA NA TGCGCCAACAGTGAACCCAAAATGAACACTGAAGCTTTCTTT CANSEPKMNTEAFF
TRBJ2-3 TRBV6-4 few TRBD1 TGTGCCAGCAGTGGACAGGGGGCCGCAGATACGCAGTATTTT CASSGQGAADTQYF
TRBJ1-1 TRBV7-9 NA NA TGTGCCAGCCGTCGGCAACCGAATGAAGCTTTCTTT CASRRQPNEAFF
TRBJ2-3 TRBV10-3 NA NA TGTGCCATCAGTGATCTCTATACGCAGTATTTT CAISDLYTQYF
TRBJ2-2 TRBV2 NA TRBD1 TGTGCCAGCAGTGCACAGGGGGCTAAGAACACCGGGGAGCTGTTTTTT CASSAQGAKNTGELFF